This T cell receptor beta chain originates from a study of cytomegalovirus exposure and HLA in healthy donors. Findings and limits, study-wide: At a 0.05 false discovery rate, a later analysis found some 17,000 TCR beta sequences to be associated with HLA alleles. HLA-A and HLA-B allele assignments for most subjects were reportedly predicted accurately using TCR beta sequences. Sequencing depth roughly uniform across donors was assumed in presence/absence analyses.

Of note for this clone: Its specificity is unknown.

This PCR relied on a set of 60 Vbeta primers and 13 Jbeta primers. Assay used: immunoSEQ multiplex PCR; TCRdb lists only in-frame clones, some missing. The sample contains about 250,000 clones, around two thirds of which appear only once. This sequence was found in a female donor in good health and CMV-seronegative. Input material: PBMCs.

Written as DNA, the CDR3 is TGCGCCAGCAGCTTGGTTGTCGCAGGGGCCGCAGAGACCCAGTACTTC. It codes for CASSLVVAGAAETQYF. This chain links TRBV5-1 with TRBJ2-5, with a tentative D call TRBD1 (6 bases). V was cut by 0 bases and J by 4 bases, with 16 bases left in between. The germline gives CDR1 SGHRS, CDR2 YFSETQ. The CDR3 consists of 16 residues.